The clone carrying this TCR beta chain showed up just once. Trimming shortened V by 2 bases and J by 0 bases, and 8 bases separated the two germline ends. The CDR3 contains 15 residues. CDR1 and CDR2 from the germline V gene are ENHRY and SYGVKD. The entry originates in a study of CD8+ T cells in alopecia areata. Treatment defined: oral pan-JAK inhibitor, 5-10 mg twice daily. Investigators sorted PBMCs to obtain both CD4+ and CD8+ T cells. Extracted RNA was reverse transcribed, and the resulting cDNA served as sequencing template. Sequenced by immunoSEQ multiplex PCR; TCRdb stores in-frame clones only, minus some. The data show around 110,000 clones, roughly three fifths seen once.

The sample consisted of CD8+ T cells sorted from blood, taken at week 24, from a patient treated with tofacitinib. V and J are TRBV10-3 and TRBJ1-5; D is unclear. The receptor was derived from a human donor with alopecia areata. The CDR3 sequence: CAISEGVTSNQPQHF. The CDR3 bases are TGTGCCATCAGTGAGGGGGTCACTAGCAATCAGCCCCAGCATTTT.